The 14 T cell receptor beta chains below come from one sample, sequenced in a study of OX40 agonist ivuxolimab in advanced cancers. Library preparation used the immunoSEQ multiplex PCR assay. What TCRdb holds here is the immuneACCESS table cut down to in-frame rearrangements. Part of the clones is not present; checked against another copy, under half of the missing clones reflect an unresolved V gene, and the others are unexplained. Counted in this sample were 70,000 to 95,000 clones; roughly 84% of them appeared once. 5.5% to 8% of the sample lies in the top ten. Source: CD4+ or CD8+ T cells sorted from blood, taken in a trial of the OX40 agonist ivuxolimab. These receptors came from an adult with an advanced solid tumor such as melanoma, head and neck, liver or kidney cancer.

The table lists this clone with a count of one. The CDR3 spells CASSKRQGTNYGYTF. CDR3 nucleotides: TGTGCCAGTAGTAAACGACAGGGGACTAACTATGGCTACACCTTC. This chain uses TRBV19 with TRBJ1-2; 8 bases agree with TRBD1. V was clipped by 4 bases and J by 0 bases; unmatched bases: 4. This CDR3 has 15 residues. CDR1 is LNHDA, CDR2 SQIVND, per germline (reference sequence).

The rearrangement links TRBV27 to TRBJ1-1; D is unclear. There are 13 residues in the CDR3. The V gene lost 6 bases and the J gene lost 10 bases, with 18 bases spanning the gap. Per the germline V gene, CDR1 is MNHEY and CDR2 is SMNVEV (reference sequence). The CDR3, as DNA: TGTGCCAGCAGGCTCAGGTTTGGGTCGAGAGCTTTCTTT. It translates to CASRLRFGSRAFF.

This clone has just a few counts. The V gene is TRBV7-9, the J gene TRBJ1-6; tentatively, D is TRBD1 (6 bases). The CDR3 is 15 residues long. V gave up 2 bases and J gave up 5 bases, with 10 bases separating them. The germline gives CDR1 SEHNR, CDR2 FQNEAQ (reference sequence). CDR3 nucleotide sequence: TGTGCCAGCAGCTTAAGCACAGGGAATAATTCACCCCTCCACTTT. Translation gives CASSLSTGNNSPLHF.

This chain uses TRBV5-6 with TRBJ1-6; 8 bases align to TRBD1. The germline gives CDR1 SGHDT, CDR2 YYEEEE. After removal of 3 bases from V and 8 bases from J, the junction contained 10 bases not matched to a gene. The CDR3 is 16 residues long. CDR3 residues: CASSWGDRLLYSPLHF. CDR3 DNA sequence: TGTGCCAGCAGCTGGGGGGACAGGCTCCTCTATTCACCCCTCCACTTT.

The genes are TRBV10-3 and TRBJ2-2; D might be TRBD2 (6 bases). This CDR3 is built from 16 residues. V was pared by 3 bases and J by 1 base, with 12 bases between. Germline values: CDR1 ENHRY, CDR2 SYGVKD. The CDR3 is CAISDGGEVNTGELFF. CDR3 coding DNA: TGTGCCATCAGTGACGGAGGGGAGGTGAACACCGGGGAGCTGTTTTTT.

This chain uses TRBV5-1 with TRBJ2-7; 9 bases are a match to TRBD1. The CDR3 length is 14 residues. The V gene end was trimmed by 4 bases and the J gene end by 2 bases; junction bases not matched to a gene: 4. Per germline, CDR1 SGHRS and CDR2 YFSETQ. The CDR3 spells CASSPDRGAYEQYF. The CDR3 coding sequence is TGCGCCAGCAGCCCGGACAGGGGCGCCTACGAGCAGTACTTC.

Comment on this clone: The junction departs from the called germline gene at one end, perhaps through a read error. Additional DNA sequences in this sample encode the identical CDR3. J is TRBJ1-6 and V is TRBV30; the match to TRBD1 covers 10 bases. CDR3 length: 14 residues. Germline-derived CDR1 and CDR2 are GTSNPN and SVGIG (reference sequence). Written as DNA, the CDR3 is TGTGCCTTCAGCCGGGACAGGGGTAGATCACCTCTCCAGTTT. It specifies CAFSRDRGRSPLQF. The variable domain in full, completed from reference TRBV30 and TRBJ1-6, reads SQTIHQWPATLVQPVGSPLSLECTVEGTSNPNLYWYRQAAGRGLQLLFYSVGIGQISSEVPQNLSASRPQDRQFILSSKKLLLSDSGFYLCAFSRDRGRSPLQFGNGTRLTVT.

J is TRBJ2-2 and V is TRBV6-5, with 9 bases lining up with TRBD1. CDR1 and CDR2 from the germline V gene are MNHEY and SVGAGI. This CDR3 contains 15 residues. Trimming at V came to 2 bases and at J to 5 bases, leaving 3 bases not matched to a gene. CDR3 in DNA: TGTGCCAGCAGTTACCGGGACAGGGTTACCGGGGAGCTGTTTTTT. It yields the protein CASSYRDRVTGELFF.

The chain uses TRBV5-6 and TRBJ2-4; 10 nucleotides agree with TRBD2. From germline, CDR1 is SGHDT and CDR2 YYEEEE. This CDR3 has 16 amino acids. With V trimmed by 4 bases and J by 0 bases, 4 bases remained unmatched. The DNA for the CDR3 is TGTGCCAGCAGCGCTAGCGGGAGACTAGCCAAAAACATTCAGTACTTC. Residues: CASSASGRLAKNIQYF.

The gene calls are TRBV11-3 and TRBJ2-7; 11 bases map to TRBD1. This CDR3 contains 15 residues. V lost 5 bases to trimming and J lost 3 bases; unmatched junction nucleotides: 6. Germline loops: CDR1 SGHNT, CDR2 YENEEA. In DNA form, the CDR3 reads TGTGCCAGCAGCCTTGGGACAGGGGGAAACTACGAGCAGTACTTC. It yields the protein CASSLGTGGNYEQYF.

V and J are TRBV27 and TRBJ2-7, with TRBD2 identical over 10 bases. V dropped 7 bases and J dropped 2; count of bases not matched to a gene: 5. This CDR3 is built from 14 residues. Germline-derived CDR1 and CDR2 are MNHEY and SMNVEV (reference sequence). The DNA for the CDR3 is TGTGCCAGCAAGAATAGCGGGGGGACCTACGAGCAGTACTTC. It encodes CASKNSGGTYEQYF.

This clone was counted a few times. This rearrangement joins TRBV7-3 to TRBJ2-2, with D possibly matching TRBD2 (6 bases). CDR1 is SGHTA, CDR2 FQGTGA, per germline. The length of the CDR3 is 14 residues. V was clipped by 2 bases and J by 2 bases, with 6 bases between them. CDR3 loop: CASSLGTNTGELFF. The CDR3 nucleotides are TGTGCCAGCAGCTTAGGGACTAACACCGGGGAGCTGTTTTTT.

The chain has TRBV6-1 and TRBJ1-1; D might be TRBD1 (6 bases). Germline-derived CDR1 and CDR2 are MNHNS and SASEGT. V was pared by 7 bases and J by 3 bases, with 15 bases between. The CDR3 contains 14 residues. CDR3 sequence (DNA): TGTGCCAGCATTGTTGGACAGCCCGACACTGAAGCTTTCTTT. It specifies CASIVGQPDTEAFF.

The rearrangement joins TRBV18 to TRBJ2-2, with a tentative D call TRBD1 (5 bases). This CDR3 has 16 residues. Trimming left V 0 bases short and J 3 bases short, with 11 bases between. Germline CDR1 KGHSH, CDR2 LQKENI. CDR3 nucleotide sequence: TGTGCCAGCTCACCACCAAAGGGGCCCGACACCGGGGAGCTGTTTTTT. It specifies CASSPPKGPDTGELFF.